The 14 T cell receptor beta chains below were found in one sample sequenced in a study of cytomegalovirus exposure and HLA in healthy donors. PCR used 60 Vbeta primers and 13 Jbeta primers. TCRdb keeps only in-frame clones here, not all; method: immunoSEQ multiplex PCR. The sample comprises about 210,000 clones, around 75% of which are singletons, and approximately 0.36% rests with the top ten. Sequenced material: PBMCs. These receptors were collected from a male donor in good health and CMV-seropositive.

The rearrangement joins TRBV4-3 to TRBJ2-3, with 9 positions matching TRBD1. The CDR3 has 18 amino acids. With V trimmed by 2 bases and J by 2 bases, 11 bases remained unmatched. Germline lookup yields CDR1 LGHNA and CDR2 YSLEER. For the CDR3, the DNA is TGCGCCAGCAGCCAAAACGCCGGGACAGGGAGGTACACAGATACGCAGTATTTT. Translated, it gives CASSQNAGTGRYTDTQYF.

In DNA form, the CDR3 reads TGTGCCAGCAGCTTAGCCCCTAGCGCGAACACCGGGGAGCTGTTTTTT. Its translation: CASSLAPSANTGELFF. The chain uses TRBV7-9 and TRBJ2-2, with D maybe TRBD2 (6 bases). The V end was cut by 0 bases, the J end by 0 bases, with 8 bases between. CDR3 length: 16 amino acids. Germline values: CDR1 SEHNR, CDR2 FQNEAQ (reference sequence).

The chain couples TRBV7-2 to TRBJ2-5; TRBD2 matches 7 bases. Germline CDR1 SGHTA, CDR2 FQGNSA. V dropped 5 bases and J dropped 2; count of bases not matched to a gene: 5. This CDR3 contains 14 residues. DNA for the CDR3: TGTGCCAGCAGCCGGGGCGGGAGACAAGAGACCCAGTACTTC. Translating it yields CASSRGGRQETQYF.

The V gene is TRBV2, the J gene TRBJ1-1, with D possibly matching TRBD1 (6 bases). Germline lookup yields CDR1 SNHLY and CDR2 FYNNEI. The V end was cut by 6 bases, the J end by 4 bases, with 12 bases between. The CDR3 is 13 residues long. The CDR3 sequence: CASRKGGGTEAFF. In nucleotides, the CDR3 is TGTGCCAGCAGAAAGGGGGGGGGCACTGAAGCTTTCTTT.

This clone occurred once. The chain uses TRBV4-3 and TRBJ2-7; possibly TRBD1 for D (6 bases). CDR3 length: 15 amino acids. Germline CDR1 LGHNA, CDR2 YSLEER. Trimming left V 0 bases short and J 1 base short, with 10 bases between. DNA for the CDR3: TGCGCCAGCAGCCAAGATACAGGGCGATCCTACGAGCAGTACTTC. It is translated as CASSQDTGRSYEQYF.

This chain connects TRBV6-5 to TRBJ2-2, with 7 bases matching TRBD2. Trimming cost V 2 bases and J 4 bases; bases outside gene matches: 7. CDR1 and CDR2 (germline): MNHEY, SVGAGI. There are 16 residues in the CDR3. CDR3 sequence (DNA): TGTGCCAGCAGTTACCAAAGCGGGAAGGGCACCGGGGAGCTGTTTTTT. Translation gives CASSYQSGKGTGELFF.

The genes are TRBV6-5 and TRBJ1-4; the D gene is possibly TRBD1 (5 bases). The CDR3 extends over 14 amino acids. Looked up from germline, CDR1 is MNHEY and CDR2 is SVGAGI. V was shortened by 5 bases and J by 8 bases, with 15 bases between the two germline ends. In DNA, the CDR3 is TGTGCCAGCAGTCCGGGGGGAGGCGGAGAAAAACTGTTTTTT. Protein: CASSPGGGGEKLFF.

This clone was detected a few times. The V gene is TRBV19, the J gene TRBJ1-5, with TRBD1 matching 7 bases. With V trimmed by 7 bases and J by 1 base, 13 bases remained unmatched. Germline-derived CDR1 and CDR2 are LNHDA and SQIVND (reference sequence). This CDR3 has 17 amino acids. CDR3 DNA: TGTGCCAGTAACCTAGACCGAGGGACAGAAAGCAATCAGCCCCAGCATTTT. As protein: CASNLDRGTESNQPQHF. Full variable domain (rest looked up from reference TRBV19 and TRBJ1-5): DGGITQSPKYLFRKEGQNVTLSCEQNLNHDAMYWYRQDPGQGLRLIYYSQIVNDFQKGDIAEGYSVSREKKESFPLTVTSAQKNPTAFYLCASNLDRGTESNQPQHFGDGTRLSIL.

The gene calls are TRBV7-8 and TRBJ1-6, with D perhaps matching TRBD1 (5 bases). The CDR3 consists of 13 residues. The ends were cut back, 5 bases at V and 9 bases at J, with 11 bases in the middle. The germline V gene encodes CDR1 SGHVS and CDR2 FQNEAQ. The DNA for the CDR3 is TGTGCCAGCAGCATACTCAGGGTTTCACCCCTCCACTTT. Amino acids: CASSILRVSPLHF.

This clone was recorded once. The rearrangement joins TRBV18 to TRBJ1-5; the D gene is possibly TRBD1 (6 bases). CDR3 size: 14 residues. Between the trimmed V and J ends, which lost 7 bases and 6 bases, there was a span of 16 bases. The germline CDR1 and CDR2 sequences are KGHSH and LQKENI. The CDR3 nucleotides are TGTGCCAGCTGTCCCACAGGGTCCGGTCAGCCCCAGCATTTT. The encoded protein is CASCPTGSGQPQHF.

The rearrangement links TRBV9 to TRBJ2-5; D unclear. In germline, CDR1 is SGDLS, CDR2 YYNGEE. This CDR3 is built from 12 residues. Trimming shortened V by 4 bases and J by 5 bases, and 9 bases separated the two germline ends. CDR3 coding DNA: TGTGCCAGCAGCCCGCCGGGTGAGACCCAGTACTTC. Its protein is CASSPPGETQYF.

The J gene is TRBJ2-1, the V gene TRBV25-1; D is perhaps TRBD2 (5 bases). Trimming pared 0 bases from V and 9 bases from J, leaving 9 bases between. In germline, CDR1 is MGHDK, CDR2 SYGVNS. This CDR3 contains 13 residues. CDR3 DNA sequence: TGTGCCAGCAGTGAATACGGGGTCTCTGAGCAGTTCTTC. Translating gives CASSEYGVSEQFF.

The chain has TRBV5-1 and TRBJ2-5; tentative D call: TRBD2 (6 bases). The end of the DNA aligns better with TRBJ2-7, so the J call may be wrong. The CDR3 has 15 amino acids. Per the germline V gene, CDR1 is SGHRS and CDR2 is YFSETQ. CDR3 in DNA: TGCGCCAGCAGCTTGATTGTAGGCGGGAACTACGAGCAGTACTTC. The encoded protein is CASSLIVGGNYEQYF.

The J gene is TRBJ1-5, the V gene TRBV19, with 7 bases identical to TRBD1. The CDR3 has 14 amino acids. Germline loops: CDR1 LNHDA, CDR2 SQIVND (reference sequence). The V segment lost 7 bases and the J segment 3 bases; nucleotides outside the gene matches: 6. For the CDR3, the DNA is TGTGCCAGTAAGGAACAGGGGTTCAATCAGCCCCAGCATTTT. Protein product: CASKEQGFNQPQHF. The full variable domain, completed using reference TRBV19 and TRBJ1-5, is DGGITQSPKYLFRKEGQNVTLSCEQNLNHDAMYWYRQDPGQGLRLIYYSQIVNDFQKGDIAEGYSVSREKKESFPLTVTSAQKNPTAFYLCASKEQGFNQPQHFGDGTRLSIL.